The clone carrying this T cell receptor beta chain was seen more than once but under ten times. Its antigen is currently unknown. The V segment lost 5 bases and the J segment 7 bases; nucleotides outside the gene matches: 14. Germline V lookup: CDR1 SGHTA, CDR2 FQGNSA. This CDR3 has 16 amino acids. TCRdb reanalysed the 5' RACE reads using MiXCR and keeps one entry per CDR3 protein. The table lists some 120,000 distinct CDR3 sequences, 10% to 15% of them singletons. Sample time point: blood at routine non-recurrence follow-up after resection. Frozen PBMC, nontumor lung or tumor provided whole RNA, which was sequenced unsorted. This sample is drawn from a study of spatial heterogeneity in lung cancer. As for the study in general: The donors, roughly 70 patients with untreated early-stage non-small cell lung cancer, provided the samples.

Regarding the study as a whole: Expanded tumor TCRs that were ubiquitous appeared in blood more at resection than follow-up.

Sequenced here: PBMCs, sampled at follow-up. This sequence was found in a male donor with early-stage non-small cell lung cancer. The gene calls are TRBV7-2 and TRBJ2-4; 7 positions match TRBD1. This chain's CDR3 is CASSIRDSPPSNIQYF. As DNA, the CDR3 is TGTGCCAGCAGCATCCGGGACAGCCCCCCAAGTAACATTCAGTACTTC.